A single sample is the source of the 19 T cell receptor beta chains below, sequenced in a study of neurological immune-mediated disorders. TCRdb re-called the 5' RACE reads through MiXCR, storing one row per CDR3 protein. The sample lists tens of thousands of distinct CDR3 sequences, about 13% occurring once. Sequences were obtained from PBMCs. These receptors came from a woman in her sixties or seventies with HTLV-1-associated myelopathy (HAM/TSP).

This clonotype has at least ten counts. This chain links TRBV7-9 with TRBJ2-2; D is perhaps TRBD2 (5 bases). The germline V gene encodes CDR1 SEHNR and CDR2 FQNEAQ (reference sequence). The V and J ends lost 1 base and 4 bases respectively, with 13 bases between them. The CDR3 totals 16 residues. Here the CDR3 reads CASSLVSGIGTGELFF. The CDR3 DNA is TGTGCCAGCAGCTTAGTCTCGGGGATCGGCACCGGGGAGCTGTTTTTT.

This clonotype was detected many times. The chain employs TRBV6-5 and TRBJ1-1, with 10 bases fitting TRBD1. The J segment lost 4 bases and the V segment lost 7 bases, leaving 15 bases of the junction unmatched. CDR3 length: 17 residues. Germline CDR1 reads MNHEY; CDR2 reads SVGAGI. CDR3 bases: TGTGCCAGCACCACCCAGAGGGACAGGGGATTAGGCACTGAAGCTTTCTTT. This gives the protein CASTTQRDRGLGTEAFF.

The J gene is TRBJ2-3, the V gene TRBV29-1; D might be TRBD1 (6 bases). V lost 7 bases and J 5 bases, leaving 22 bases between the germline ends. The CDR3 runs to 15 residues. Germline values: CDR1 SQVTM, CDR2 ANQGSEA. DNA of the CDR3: TGCAGCGCCAGGGGAGCAGGTGGCCTCATAGATACGCAGTATTTT. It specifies CSARGAGGLIDTQYF.

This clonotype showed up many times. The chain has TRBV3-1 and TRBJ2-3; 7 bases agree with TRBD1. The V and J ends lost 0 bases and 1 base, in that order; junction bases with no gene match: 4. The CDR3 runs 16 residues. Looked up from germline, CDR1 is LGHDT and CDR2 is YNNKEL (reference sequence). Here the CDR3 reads CASSQDDRVGTDTQYF. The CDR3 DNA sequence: TGTGCCAGCAGCCAAGACGACAGGGTCGGCACAGATACGCAGTATTTT.

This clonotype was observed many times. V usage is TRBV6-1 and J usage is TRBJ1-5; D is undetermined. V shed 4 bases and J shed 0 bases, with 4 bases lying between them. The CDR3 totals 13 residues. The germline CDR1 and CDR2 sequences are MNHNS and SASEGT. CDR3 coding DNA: TGTGCCAGCAGTGTGAATAGCAATCAGCCCCAGCATTTT. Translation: CASSVNSNQPQHF.

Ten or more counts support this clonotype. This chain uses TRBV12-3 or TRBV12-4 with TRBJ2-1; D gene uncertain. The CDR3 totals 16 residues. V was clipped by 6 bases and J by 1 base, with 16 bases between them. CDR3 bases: TGTGCCAGCAGCCTTCCTGGTGGACCATCCTACAATGAGCAGTTCTTC. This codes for CASSLPGGPSYNEQFF.

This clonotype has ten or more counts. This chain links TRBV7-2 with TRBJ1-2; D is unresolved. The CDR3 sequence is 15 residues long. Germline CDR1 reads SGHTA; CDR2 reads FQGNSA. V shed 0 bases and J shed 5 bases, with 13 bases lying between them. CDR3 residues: CASSLASEPTYGYTF. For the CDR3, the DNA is TGTGCCAGCAGCTTAGCTTCTGAACCCACTTATGGCTACACCTTC.

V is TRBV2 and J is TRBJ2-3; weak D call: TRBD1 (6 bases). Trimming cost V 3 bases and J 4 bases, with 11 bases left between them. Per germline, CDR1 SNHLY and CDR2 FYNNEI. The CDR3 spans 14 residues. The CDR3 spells CASSDRGRADTQYF. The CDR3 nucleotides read TGTGCCAGCAGTGACAGGGGAAGGGCAGATACGCAGTATTTT. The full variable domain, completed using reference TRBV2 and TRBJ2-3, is EPEVTQTPSHQVTQMGQEVILRCVPISNHLYFYWYRQILGQKVEFLVSFYNNEISEKSEIFDDQFSVERPDGSNFTLKIRSTKLEDSAMYFCASSDRGRADTQYFGPGTRLTVL.

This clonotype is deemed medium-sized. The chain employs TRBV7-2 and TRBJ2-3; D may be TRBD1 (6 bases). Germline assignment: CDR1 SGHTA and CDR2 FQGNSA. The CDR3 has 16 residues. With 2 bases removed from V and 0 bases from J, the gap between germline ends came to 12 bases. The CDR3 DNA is TGTGCCAGCAGCTTAATTGGCGACAGGAGCACAGATACGCAGTATTTT. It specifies CASSLIGDRSTDTQYF.

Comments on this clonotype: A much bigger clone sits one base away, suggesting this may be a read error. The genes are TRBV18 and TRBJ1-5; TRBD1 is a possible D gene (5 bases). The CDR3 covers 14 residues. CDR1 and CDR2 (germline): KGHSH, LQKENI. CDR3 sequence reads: CATSEGSGNQTQHF. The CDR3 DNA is TGTGCCACCTCGGAGGGGTCGGGCAATCAGACCCAGCATTTT.

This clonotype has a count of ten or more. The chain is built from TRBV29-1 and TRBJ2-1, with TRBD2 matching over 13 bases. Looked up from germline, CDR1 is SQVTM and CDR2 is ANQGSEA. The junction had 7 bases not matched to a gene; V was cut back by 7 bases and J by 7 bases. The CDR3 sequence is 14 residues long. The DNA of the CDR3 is TGCAGCGCCTCACTAGCGGGAGGGCCTAATGAGCAGTTCTTC. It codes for CSASLAGGPNEQFF.

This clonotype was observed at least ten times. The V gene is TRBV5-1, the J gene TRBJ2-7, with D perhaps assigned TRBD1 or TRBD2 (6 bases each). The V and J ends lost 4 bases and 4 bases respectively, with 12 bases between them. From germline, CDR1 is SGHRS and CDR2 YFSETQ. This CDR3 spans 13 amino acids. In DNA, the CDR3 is TGCGCCAGCAGCGGCGGGACAACTTACGAGCAGTACTTC. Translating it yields CASSGGTTYEQYF. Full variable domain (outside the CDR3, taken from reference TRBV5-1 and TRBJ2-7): KAGVTQTPRYLIKTRGQQVTLSCSPISGHRSVSWYQQTPGQGLQFLFEYFSETQRNKGNFPGRFSGRQFSNSRSEMNVSTLELGDSALYLCASSGGTTYEQYFGPGTRLTVT.

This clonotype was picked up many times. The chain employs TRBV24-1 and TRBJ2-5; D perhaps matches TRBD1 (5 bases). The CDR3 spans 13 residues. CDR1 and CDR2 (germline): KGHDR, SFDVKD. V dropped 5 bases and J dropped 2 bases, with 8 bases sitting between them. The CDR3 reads CATSAGQQETQYF. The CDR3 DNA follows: TGTGCCACCAGTGCCGGACAACAAGAGACCCAGTACTTC.

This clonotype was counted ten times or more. The CDR3 DNA follows: TGTGCCAGCAGTCCTACTGGGGACAGGTCTGATGGCTACACCTTC. Its protein product is CASSPTGDRSDGYTF. The chain employs TRBV12-3 or TRBV12-4 and TRBJ1-2, with 8 bases fitting TRBD1. V shed 5 bases and J 6 bases; nucleotides not matched to a gene: 11. The CDR3 is made up of 15 amino acids.

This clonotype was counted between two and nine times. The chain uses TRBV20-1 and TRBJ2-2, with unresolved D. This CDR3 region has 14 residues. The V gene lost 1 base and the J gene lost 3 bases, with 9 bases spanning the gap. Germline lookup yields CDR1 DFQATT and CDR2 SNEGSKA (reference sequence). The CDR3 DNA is TGCAGTGCTAGAGGAAGCGCAGACACCGGGGAGCTGTTTTTT. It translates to CSARGSADTGELFF.

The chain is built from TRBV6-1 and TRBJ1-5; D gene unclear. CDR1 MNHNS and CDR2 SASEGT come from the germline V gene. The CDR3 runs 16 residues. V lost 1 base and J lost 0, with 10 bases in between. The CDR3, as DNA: TGTGCCAGCAGTGAAGGGCGGACTCTTAGCAATCAGCCCCAGCATTTT. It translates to CASSEGRTLSNQPQHF.

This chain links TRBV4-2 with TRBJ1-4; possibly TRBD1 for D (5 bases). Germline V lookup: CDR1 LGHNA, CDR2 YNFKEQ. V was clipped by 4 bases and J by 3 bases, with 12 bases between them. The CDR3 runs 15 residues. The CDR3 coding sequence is TGTGCCAGCAGCCTTGGGACTCGGGCTAATGAAAAACTGTTTTTT. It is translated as CASSLGTRANEKLFF.

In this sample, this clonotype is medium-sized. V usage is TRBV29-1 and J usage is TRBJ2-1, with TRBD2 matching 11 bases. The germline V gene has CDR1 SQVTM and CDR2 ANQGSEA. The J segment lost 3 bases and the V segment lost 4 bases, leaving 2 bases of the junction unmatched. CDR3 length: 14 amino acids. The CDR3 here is CSVVLAGVYNEQFF. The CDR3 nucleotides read TGCAGCGTTGTACTAGCGGGGGTCTACAATGAGCAGTTCTTC.

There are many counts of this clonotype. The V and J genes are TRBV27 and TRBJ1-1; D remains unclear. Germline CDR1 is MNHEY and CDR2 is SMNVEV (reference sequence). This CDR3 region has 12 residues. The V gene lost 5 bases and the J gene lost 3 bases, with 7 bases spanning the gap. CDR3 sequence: CASSGWYTEAFF. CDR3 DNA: TGTGCCAGCAGTGGCTGGTACACTGAAGCTTTCTTT.